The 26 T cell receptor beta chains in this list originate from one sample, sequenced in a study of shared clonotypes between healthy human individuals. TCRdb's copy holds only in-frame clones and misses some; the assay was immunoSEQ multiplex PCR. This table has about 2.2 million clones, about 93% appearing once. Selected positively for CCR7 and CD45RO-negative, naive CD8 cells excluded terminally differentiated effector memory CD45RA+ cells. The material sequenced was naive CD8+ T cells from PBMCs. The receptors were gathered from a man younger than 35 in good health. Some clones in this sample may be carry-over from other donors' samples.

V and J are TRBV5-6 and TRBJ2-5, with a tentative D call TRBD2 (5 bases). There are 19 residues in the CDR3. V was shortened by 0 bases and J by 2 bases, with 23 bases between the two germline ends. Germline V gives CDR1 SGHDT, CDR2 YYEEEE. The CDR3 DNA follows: TGTGCCAGCAGCTTGGGGTCGGGATTGCGGGTCCTAAGACAAGAGACCCAGTACTTC. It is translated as CASSLGSGLRVLRQETQYF. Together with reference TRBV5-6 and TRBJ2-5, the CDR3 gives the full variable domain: DAGVTQSPTHLIKTRGQQVTLRCSPKSGHDTVSWYQQALGQGPQFIFQYYEEEERQRGNFPDRFSGHQFPNYSSELNVNALLLGDSALYLCASSLGSGLRVLRQETQYFGPGTRLLVL.

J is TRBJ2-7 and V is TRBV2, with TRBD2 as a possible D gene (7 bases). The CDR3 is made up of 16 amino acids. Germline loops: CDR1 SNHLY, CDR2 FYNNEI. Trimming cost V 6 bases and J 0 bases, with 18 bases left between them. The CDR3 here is CASSRGAGASSYEQYF. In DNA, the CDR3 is TGTGCCAGCAGCCGGGGGGCCGGGGCGAGCTCCTACGAGCAGTACTTC.

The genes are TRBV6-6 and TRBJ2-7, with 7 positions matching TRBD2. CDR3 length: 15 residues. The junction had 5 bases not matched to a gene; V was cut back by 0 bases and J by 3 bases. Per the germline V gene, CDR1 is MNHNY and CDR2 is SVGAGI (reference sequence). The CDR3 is CASSYSGSSGYEQYF. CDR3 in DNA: TGTGCCAGCAGTTACTCGGGGTCTAGCGGCTACGAGCAGTACTTC.

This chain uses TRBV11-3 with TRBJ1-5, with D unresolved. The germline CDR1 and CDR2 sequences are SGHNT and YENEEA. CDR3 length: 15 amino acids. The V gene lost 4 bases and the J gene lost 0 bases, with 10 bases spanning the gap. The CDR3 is CASSSPLASNQPQHF. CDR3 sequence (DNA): TGTGCCAGCAGCTCGCCTCTCGCTAGCAATCAGCCCCAGCATTTT.

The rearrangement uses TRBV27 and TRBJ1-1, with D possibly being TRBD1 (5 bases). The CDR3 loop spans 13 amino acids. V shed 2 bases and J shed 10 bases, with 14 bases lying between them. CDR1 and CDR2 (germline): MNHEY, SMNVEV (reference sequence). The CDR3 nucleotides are TGTGCCAGCAGTTTACAGGAGGGGAGTGGAGCTTTCTTT. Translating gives CASSLQEGSGAFF.

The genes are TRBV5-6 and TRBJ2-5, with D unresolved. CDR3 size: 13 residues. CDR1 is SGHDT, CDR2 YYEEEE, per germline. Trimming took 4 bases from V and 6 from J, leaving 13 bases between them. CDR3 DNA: TGTGCCAGCAGCGTTCAGACCGGAAAGACCCAGTACTTC. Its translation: CASSVQTGKTQYF.

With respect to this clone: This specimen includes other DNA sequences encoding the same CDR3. The CDR3 reads CASSPSGTSSYNEQFF. CDR3 coding DNA: TGTGCCAGCAGTCCGTCCGGGACTAGCTCCTACAATGAGCAGTTCTTC. This chain uses TRBV7-9 with TRBJ2-1, with TRBD2 matching over 8 bases. V gave up 6 bases and J gave up 0 bases; unmatched junction bases: 7. Germline CDR1 is SEHNR and CDR2 is FQNEAQ (reference sequence). The CDR3 runs 16 residues.

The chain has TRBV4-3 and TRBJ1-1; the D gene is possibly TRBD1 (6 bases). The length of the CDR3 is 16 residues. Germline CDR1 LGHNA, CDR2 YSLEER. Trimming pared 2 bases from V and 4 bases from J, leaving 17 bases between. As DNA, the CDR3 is TGCGCCAGCAGCCAAAAATTTTGGGGGGCGTCCACTGAAGCTTTCTTT. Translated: CASSQKFWGASTEAFF.

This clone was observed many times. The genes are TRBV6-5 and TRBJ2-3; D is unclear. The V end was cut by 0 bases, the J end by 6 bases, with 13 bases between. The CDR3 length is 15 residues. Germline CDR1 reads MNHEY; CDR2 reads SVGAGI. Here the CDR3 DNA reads TGTGCCAGCAGTTACTCGAGGTCAGGCGCCGATACGCAGTATTTT. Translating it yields CASSYSRSGADTQYF.

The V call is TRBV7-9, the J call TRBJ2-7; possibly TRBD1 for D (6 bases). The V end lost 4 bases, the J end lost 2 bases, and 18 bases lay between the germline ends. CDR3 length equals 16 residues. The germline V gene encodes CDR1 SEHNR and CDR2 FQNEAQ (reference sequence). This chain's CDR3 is CASSSPGQTLPYEQYF. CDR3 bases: TGTGCCAGCAGCTCCCCCGGACAGACCCTACCCTACGAGCAGTACTTC.

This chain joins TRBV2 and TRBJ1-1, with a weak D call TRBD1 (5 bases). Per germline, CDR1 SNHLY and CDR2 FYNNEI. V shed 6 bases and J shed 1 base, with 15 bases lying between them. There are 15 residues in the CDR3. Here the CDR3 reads CASSERRQPNTEAFF. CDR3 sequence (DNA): TGTGCCAGCAGCGAACGCAGACAGCCGAACACTGAAGCTTTCTTT.

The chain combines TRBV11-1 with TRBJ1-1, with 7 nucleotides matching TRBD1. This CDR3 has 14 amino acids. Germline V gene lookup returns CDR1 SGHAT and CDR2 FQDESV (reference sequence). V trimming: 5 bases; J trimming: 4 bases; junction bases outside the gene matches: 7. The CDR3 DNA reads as TGTGCCAGCAGCCCGGACAGGACGGGCACTGAAGCTTTCTTT. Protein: CASSPDRTGTEAFF.

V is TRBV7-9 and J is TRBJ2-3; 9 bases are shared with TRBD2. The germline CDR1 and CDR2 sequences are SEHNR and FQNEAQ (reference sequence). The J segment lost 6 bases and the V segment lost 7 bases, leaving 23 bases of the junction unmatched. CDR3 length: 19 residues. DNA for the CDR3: TGTGCCAGCACCTCGACGAGGATTCTAGCGGGAACGGGGACCGATACGCAGTATTTT. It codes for CASTSTRILAGTGTDTQYF.

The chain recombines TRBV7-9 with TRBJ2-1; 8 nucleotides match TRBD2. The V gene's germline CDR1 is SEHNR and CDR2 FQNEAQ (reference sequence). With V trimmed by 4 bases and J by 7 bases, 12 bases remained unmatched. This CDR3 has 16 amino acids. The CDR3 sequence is CASSYTITSGENEQFF. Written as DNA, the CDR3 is TGTGCCAGCAGCTATACCATTACTAGCGGCGAGAATGAGCAGTTCTTC.

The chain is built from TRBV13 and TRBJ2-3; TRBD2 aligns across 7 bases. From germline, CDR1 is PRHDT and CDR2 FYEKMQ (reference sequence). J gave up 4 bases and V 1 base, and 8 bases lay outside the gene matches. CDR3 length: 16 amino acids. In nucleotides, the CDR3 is TGTGCCAGCAGCTTAGCAGGGCGGGAGACCTCAGATACGCAGTATTTT. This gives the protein CASSLAGRETSDTQYF.

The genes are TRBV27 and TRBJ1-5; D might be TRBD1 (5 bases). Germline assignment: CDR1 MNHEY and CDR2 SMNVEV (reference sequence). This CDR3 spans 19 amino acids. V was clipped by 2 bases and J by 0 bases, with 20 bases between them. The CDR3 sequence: CASSLGAGGGIYSNQPQHF. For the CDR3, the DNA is TGTGCCAGCAGTTTAGGGGCAGGTGGGGGGATTTATAGCAATCAGCCCCAGCATTTT.

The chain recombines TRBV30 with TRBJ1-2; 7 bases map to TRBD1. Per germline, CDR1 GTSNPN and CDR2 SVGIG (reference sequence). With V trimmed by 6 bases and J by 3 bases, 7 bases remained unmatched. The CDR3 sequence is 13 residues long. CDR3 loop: CACLRGRDYGYTF. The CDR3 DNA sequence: TGTGCCTGCTTAAGGGGGCGCGACTATGGCTACACCTTC.

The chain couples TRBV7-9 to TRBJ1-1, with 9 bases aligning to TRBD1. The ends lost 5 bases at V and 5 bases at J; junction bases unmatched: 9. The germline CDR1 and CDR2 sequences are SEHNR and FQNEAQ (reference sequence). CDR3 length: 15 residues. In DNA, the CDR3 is TGTGCCAGCAGCCCCTGGACAGGGGAGGGAACTGAAGCTTTCTTT. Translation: CASSPWTGEGTEAFF.

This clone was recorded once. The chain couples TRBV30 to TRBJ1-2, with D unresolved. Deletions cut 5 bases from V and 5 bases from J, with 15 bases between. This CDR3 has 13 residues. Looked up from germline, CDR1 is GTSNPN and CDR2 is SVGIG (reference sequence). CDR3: CAWCSSTVYGYTF. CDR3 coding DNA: TGTGCCTGGTGTTCTTCAACTGTATATGGCTACACCTTC.

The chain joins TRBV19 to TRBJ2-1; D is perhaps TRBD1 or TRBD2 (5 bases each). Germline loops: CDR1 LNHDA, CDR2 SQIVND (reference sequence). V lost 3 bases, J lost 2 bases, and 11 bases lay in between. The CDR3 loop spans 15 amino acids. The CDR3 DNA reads TGTGCCAGTAGTATCGTACGGGGCGCCTACAATGAGCAGTTCTTC. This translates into CASSIVRGAYNEQFF.

The CDR3 is CASSYSQGAQNEQYF. The CDR3 DNA reads TGTGCCAGCAGTTACTCTCAGGGGGCGCAGAACGAGCAGTACTTC. The V and J genes are TRBV6-5 and TRBJ2-7; 8 positions match TRBD1. The germline V gene has CDR1 MNHEY and CDR2 SVGAGI. The CDR3 is 15 residues long. With V trimmed by 0 bases and J by 5 bases, 6 bases remained unmatched.

The CDR3 region has the DNA TGTGCCATCAGTGATCGGGCAGGCCTCGCAACTAATGAAAAACTGTTTTTT. Residues: CAISDRAGLATNEKLFF. The V and J genes are TRBV10-3 and TRBJ1-4, with no clear D. Trimming pared 3 bases from V and 0 bases from J, leaving 14 bases between. The CDR3 totals 17 residues. The germline V gene has CDR1 ENHRY and CDR2 SYGVKD.

The CDR3 sequence is CASSLWEEFEPQHF. CDR3 coding DNA: TGTGCCAGCAGCTTATGGGAGGAGTTCGAACCCCAGCATTTT. V gene TRBV7-8 combines with J gene TRBJ1-5, with no clear D. The CDR3 sequence is 14 residues long. In germline, CDR1 is SGHVS, CDR2 FQNEAQ. Trimming stripped 2 bases from V and 10 bases from J, with 15 bases between. Full variable domain (outside the CDR3, taken from reference TRBV7-8 and TRBJ1-5): GAGVSQSPRYKVAKRGQDVALRCDPISGHVSLFWYQQALGQGPEFLTYFQNEAQLDKSGLPSDRFFAERPEGSVSTLKIQRTQQEDSAVYLCASSLWEEFEPQHFGDGTRLSIL.

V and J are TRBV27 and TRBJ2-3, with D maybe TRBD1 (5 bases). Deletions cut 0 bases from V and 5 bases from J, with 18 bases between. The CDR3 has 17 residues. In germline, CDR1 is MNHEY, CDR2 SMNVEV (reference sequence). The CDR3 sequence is CASSLSTVLGVRDTQYF. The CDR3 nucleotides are TGTGCCAGCAGTTTATCCACAGTGTTAGGGGTGCGAGATACGCAGTATTTT.

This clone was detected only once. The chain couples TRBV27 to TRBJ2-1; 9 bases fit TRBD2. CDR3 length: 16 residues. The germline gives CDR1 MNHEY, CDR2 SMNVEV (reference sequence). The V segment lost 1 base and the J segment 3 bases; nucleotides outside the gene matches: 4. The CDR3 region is CASSLLGTSFYNEQFF. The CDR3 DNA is TGTGCCAGCAGTTTATTGGGGACTAGCTTCTACAATGAGCAGTTCTTC.

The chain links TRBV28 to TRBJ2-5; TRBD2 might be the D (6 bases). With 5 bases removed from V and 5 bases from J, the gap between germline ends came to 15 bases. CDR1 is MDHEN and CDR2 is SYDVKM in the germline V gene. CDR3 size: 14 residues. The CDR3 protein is CASSPVADPETQYF. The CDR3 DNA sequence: TGTGCCAGCAGTCCAGTAGCGGATCCCGAGACCCAGTACTTC. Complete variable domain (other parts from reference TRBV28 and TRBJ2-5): DVKVTQSSRYLVKRTGEKVFLECVQDMDHENMFWYRQDPGLGLRLIYFSYDVKMKEKGDIPEGYSVSREKKERFSLILESASTNQTSMYLCASSPVADPETQYFGPGTRLLVL.